This entry lists 7 T cell receptor beta chains sequenced from one sample in a study of response to subunit inactivated influenza vaccine. TCRdb analysed the RT-PCR reads with MiXCR anew, one entry per CDR3 protein. The sample includes over 150,000 distinct CDR3 sequences, roughly 11% of them seen just once. Sequencing used non-naive T cells sorted from PBMCs, obtained roughly 48 days after vaccination. These receptors all come from a man aged 50-60 years who received an inactivated influenza vaccine.

V gene TRBV12-3 or TRBV12-4 combines with J gene TRBJ1-3; D is unresolved. This CDR3 contains 12 residues. V was pared by 3 bases and J by 5 bases, with 5 bases between. For the CDR3, the DNA is TGTGCCAGCAGTTTCGCCCGAAACACCATATATTTT. Its translation is CASSFARNTIYF.

This clonotype was seen more than once but under ten times. The chain recombines TRBV3-1 with TRBJ2-1, with TRBD1 matching 12 bases. The CDR3 extends over 16 amino acids. Per the germline V gene, CDR1 is LGHDT and CDR2 is YNNKEL (reference sequence). V trimming: 1 base; J trimming: 9 bases; junction bases outside the gene matches: 7. CDR3 sequence reads: CASSQGVGQGATEQFF. CDR3 nucleotides: TGTGCCAGCAGCCAAGGAGTGGGACAGGGGGCTACTGAGCAGTTCTTC.

This clonotype was counted between two and nine times. V usage is TRBV25-1 and J usage is TRBJ2-2; a weak D match, TRBD1 (6 bases). V was shortened by 3 bases and J by 5 bases, with 10 bases between the two germline ends. The length of the CDR3 is 14 residues. From germline, CDR1 is MGHDK and CDR2 SYGVNS. The DNA of the CDR3 is TGTGCCAGCAGTGAGGGTCAGGGGACCGGGGAGCTGTTTTTT. Translating it yields CASSEGQGTGELFF.

This clonotype was observed many times. The chain joins TRBV7-2 to TRBJ1-2, with 8 bases lining up with TRBD1. CDR3 length: 14 amino acids. Germline values: CDR1 SGHTA, CDR2 FQGNSA. V lost 1 base and J lost 2; bases outside the gene matches: 0. DNA of the CDR3: TGTGCCAGCAGCTTAGACAGGGGGAACTATGGCTACACCTTC. It yields the protein CASSLDRGNYGYTF.

This chain uses TRBV7-6 with TRBJ2-7; 7 nucleotides match TRBD1. V lost 5 bases and J lost 7; bases outside the gene matches: 14. Germline CDR1 is SGHVS and CDR2 is FNYEAQ. The CDR3 has 15 amino acids. This chain's CDR3 is CASSPMTGRLGEQYF. CDR3 in DNA: TGTGCCAGCAGCCCCATGACAGGGCGGTTGGGGGAGCAGTACTTC.

This clonotype was seen only a few times. The rearrangement joins TRBV6-1 to TRBJ2-1; D gene ambiguous. The germline gives CDR1 MNHNS, CDR2 SASEGT. This CDR3 spans 16 amino acids. V lost 5 bases, J lost 0 bases, and 14 bases lay in between. The CDR3 sequence is CASSRSRLSSYNEQFF. Written as DNA, the CDR3 is TGTGCCAGCAGTCGAAGCAGGTTGAGCTCCTACAATGAGCAGTTCTTC.

This clonotype was found many times. The chain recombines TRBV7-2 with TRBJ1-5; D uncertain. The CDR3 is made up of 15 amino acids. Germline V lookup: CDR1 SGHTA, CDR2 FQGNSA. Trimming removed 1 base from V and 5 bases from J, with 12 bases in between. CDR3 sequence (DNA): TGTGCCAGCAGCTTAGTCCCTCGTGGGGATCAGCCCCAGCATTTT. Its translation is CASSLVPRGDQPQHF.